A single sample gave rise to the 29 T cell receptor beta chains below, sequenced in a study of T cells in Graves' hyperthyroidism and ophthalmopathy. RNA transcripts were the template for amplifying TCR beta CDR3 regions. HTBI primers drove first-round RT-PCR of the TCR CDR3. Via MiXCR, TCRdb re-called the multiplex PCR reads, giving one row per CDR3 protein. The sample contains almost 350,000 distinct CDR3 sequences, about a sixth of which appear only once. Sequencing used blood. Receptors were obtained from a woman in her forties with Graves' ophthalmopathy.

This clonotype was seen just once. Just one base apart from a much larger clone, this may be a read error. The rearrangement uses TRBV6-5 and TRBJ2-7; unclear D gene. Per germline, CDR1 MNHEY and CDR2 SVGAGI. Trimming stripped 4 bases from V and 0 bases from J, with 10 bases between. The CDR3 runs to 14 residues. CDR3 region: CASSSGWCSYEQYF. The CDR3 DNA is TGTGCCAGCAGTTCTGGGTGGTGCTCCTACGAGCAGTACTTC.

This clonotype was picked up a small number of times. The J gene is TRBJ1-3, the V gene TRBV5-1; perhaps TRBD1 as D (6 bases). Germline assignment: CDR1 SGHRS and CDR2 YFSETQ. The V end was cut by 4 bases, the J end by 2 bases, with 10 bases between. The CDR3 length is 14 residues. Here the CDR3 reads CASSRGDTGNTIYF. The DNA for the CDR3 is TGCGCCAGCAGCCGCGGGGACACTGGAAACACCATATATTTT.

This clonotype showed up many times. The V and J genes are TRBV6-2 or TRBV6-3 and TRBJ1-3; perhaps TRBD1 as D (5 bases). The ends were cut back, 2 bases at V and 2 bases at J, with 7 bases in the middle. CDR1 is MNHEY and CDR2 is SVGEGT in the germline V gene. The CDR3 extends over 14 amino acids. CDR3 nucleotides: TGTGCCAGCAGTTACAGAGGGGCTGGAAACACCATATATTTT. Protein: CASSYRGAGNTIYF.

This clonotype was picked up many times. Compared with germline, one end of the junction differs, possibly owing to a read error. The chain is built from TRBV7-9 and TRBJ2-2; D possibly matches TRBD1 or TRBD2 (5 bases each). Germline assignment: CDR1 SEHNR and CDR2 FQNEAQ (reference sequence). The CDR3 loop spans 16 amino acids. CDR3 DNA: TGTGCCAGCAGCTTACTTGTCGTAGGGGCCGAAGGGGAGCTGTCTTTT. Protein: CASSLLVVGAEGELSF.

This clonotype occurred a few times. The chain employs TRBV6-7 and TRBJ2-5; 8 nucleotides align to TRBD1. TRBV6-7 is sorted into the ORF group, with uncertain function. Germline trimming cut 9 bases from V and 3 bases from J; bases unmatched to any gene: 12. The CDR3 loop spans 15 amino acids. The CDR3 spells CARIDRDRLEETQYF. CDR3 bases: TGTGCCAGAATAGATCGGGACAGGCTAGAAGAGACCCAGTACTTC.

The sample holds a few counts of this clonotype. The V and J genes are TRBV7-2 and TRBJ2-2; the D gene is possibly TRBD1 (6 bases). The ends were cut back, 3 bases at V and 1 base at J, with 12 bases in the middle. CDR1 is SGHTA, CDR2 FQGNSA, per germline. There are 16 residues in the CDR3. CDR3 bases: TGTGCCAGCAGCTTCGCTAGGACAGAGAACACCGGGGAGCTGTTTTTT. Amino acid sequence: CASSFARTENTGELFF.

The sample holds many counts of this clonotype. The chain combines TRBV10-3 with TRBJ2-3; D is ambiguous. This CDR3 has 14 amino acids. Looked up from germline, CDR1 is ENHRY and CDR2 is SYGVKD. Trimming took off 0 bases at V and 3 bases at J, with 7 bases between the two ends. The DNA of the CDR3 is TGTGCCATCAGTGAGTCGTCTCTTACAGATACGCAGTATTTT. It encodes CAISESSLTDTQYF.

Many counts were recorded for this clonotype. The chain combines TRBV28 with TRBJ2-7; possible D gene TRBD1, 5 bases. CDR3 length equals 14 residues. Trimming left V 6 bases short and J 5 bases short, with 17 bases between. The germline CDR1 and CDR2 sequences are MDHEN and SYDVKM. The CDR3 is CASRPAGNANEQYF. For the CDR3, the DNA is TGTGCCAGCAGGCCGGCAGGGAACGCCAACGAGCAGTACTTC.

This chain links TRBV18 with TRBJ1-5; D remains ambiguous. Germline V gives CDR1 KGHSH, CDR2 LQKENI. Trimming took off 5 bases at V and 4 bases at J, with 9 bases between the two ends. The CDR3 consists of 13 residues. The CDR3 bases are TGTGCCAGCTCAATCAAACTAAATCAGCCCCAGCATTTT. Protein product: CASSIKLNQPQHF.

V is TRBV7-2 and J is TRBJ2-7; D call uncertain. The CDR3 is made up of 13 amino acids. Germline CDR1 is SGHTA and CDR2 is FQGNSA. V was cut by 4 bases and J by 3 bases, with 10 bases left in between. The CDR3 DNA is TGTGCCAGCAGCTCAGAAGCTAGCTACGAGCAGTACTTC. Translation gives CASSSEASYEQYF.

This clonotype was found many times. The CDR3 bases are TGTGCCAGCAGCCCGGGGAGGGCGAACACCGGGGAGCTGTTTTTT. Translated: CASSPGRANTGELFF. V is TRBV11-2 and J is TRBJ2-2, with TRBD2 matching 7 bases. CDR1 and CDR2 from the germline V gene are SGHAT and FQNNGV. This CDR3 has 15 residues. With 5 bases clipped from V and 0 bases from J, the junction kept 3 bases outside the gene matches.

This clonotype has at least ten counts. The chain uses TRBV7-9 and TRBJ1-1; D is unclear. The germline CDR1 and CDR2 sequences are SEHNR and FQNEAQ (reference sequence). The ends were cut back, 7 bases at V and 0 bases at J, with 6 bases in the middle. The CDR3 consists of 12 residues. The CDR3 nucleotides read TGTGCCAGCAACCTTATGAACACTGAAGCTTTCTTT. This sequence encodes CASNLMNTEAFF.

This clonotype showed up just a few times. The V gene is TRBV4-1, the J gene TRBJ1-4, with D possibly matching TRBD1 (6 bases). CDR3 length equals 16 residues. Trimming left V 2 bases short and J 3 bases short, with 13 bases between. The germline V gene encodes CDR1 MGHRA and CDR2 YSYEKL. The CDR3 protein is CASSQYTGRPNEKLFF. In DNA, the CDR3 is TGCGCCAGCAGCCAATACACAGGGAGACCTAATGAAAAACTGTTTTTT.

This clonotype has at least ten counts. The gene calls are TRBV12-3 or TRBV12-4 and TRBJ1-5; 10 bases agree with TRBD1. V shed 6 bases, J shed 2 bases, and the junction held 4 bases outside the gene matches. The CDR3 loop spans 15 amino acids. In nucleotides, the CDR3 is TGTGCCAGCAGAGGGACAGGGGACGGCAATCAGCCCCAGCATTTT. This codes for CASRGTGDGNQPQHF.

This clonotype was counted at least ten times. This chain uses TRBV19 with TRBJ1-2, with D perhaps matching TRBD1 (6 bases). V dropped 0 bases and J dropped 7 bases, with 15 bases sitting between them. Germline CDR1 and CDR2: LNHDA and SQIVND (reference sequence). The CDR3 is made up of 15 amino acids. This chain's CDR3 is CASSIDGGTSLGYTF. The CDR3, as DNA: TGTGCCAGTAGTATAGACGGAGGGACATCCCTTGGCTACACCTTC.

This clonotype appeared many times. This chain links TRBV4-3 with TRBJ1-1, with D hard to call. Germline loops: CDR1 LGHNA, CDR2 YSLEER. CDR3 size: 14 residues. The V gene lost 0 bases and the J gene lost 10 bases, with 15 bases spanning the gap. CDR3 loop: CASSQEGRAQAAFF. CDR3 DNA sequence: TGCGCCAGCAGCCAAGAAGGGAGGGCGCAGGCAGCTTTCTTT.

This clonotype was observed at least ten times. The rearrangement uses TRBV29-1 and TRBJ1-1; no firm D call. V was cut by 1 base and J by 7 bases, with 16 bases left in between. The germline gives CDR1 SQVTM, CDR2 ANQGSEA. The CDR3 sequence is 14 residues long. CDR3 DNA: TGCAGCGTTGAAGGGGCCCCCCGGATTGGTGAAGCTTTCTTT. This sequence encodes CSVEGAPRIGEAFF.

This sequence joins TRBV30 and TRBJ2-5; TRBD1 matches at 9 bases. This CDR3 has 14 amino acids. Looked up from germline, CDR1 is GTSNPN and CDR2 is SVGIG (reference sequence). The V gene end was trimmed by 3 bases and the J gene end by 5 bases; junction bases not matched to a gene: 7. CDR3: CAWRRTGGWETQYF. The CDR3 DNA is TGTGCCTGGAGGAGAACAGGGGGCTGGGAGACCCAGTACTTC.

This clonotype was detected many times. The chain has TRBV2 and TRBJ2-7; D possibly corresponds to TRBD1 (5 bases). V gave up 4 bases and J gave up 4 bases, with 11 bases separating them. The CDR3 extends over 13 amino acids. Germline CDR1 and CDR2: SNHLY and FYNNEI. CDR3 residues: CASSAQVQYEQYF. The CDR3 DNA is TGTGCCAGCAGTGCACAGGTTCAGTACGAGCAGTACTTC. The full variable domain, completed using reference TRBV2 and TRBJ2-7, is EPEVTQTPSHQVTQMGQEVILRCVPISNHLYFYWYRQILGQKVEFLVSFYNNEISEKSEIFDDQFSVERPDGSNFTLKIRSTKLEDSAMYFCASSAQVQYEQYFGPGTRLTVT.

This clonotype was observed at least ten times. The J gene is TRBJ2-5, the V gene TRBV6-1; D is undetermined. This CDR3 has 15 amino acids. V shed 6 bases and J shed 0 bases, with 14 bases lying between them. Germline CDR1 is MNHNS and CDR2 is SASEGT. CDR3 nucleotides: TGTGCCAGCAGAGATGAGTTGCAGAACCAAGAGACCCAGTACTTC. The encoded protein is CASRDELQNQETQYF.

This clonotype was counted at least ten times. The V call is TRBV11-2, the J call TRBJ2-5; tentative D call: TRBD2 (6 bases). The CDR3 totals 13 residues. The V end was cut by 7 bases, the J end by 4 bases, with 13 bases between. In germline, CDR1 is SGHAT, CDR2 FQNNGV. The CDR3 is CASTGGAGETQYF. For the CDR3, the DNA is TGTGCCAGCACCGGAGGGGCGGGAGAGACCCAGTACTTC.

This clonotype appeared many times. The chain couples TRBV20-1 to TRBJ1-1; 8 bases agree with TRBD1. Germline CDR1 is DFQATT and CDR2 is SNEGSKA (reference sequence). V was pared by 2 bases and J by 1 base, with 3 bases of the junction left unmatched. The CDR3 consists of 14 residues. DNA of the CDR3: TGCAGTGCTAGAACCGGGACAGGGAACACTGAAGCTTTCTTT. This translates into CSARTGTGNTEAFF.

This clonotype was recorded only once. The DNA for the CDR3 is TGTGCCAGCAGTTACGAGCTGGGACGGTACGAGCAGTACTTC. It translates to CASSYELGRYEQYF. The gene calls are TRBV6-2 or TRBV6-3 and TRBJ2-7; the D call may be TRBD1 or TRBD2 (5 bases each). With 2 bases removed from V and 4 bases from J, the gap between germline ends came to 12 bases. Germline lookup yields CDR1 MNHEY and CDR2 SVGEGT. The length of the CDR3 is 14 residues.

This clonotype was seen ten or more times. The CDR3 DNA follows: TGTGCCAGCAGTGTATCCCGGGACAAGGCCTACGAGCAGTACTTC. Its protein product is CASSVSRDKAYEQYF. J is TRBJ2-7 and V is TRBV6-1; maybe TRBD1 (6 bases). Between the trimmed V and J ends, which lost 4 bases and 2 bases, there was a span of 15 bases. The germline CDR1 and CDR2 sequences are MNHNS and SASEGT. The CDR3 sequence is 15 residues long.

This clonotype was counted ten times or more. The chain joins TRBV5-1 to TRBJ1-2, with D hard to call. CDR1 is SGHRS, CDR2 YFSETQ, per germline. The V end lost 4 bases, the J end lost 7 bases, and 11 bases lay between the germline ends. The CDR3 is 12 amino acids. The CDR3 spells CASSTRPGGYTF. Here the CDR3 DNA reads TGCGCCAGCAGCACCCGGCCGGGTGGCTACACCTTC.

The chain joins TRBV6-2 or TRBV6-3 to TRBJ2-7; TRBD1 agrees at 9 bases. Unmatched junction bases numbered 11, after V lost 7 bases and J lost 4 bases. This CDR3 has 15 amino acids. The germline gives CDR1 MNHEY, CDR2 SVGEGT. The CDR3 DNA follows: TGTGCCAGCACAGACCCGGGACAGGGAGAGTACGAGCAGTACTTC. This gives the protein CASTDPGQGEYEQYF.

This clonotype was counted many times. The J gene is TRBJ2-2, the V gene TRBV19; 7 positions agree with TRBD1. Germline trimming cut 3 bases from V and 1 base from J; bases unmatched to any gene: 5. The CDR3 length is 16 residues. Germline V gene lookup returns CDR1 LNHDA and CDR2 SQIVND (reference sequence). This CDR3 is CASSIIGTVNTGELFF. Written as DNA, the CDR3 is TGTGCCAGTAGTATTATCGGGACAGTGAACACCGGGGAGCTGTTTTTT.

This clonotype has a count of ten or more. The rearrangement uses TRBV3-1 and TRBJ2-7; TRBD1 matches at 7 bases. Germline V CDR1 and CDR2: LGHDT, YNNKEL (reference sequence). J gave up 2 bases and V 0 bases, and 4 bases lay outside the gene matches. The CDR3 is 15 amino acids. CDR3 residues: CASSQEDRSTYEQYF. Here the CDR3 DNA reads TGTGCCAGCAGCCAAGAGGACAGGAGTACCTACGAGCAGTACTTC.

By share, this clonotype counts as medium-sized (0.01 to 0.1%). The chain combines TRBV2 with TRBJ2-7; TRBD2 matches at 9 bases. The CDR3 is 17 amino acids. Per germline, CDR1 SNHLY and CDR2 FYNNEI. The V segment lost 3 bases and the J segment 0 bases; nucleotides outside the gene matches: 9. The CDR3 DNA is TGTGCCAGCAGTGATGTCCCGGGACTAGCCCTCTCCTACGAGCAGTACTTC. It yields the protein CASSDVPGLALSYEQYF.